This record concerns one T cell receptor (beta chain) sequence. Its antigen is as yet unknown. This sample was taken from a study of OX40 agonist ivuxolimab in advanced cancers. Overall study findings and caveats: In general, CD8+ T cells held more expanded clones than CD4+ did, on average. The CD4+ and CD8+ T cells in the blood had expanded clonally by week 6 at 0.1 to 3.0 mg/kg.

Researchers took blood at baseline, on cycle 4 day 1, and on cycle 7 day 1. TCRdb keeps only in-frame clones here, not all; method: immunoSEQ multiplex PCR. This table has 35,000 or so clones, roughly 84% appearing once. V was pared by 2 bases and J by 5 bases, with 12 bases between. The CDR3 is 15 amino acids. Germline loops: CDR1 MNHEY, CDR2 SMNVEV (reference sequence). The source was CD4+ or CD8+ T cells sorted from blood, collected in a trial of the OX40 agonist ivuxolimab. The source is an adult with an advanced solid tumor such as melanoma, head and neck, liver or kidney cancer. This chain links TRBV27 with TRBJ1-4; D ambiguous. The CDR3 DNA reads as TGTGCCAGCAGTTTAGGGTCGGGTTTAAATGAAAAACTGTTTTTT. It is translated as CASSLGSGLNEKLFF.